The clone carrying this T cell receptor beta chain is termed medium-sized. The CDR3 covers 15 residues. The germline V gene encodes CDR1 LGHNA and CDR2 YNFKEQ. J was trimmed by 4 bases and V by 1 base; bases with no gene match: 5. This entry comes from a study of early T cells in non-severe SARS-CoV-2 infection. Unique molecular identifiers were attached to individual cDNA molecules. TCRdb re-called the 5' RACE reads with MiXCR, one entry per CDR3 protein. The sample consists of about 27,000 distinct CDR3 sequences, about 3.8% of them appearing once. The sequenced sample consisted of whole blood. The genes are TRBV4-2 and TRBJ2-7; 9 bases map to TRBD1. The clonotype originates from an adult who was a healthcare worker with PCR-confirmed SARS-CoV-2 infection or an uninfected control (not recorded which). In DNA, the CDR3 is TGTGCCAGCAGCCAAGTTGGGACAGGGCCATACGAGCAGTACTTC. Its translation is CASSQVGTGPYEQYF.